The TCR beta chain described here comes from a study of T cell responses to AZD1222 COVID-19 vaccine. As concerns this clone: No antigen is known for it.

General observations from the study: Nearly half of the spike-specific TCRs reportedly recognize variant regions that carry no mutations. Possibly, clonal diversity was underestimated; donors were largely white British and included more females.

Trimming removed 6 bases from V and 5 bases from J, with 11 bases in between. CDR3 length: 13 residues. TCRdb's copy holds only in-frame clones and misses some; the assay was immunoSEQ multiplex PCR. Altogether about 86,000 clones are present, under 95% being singletons, with the ten largest covering 2.5% to 3.5%. The V gene is TRBV12-3 or TRBV12-4, the J gene TRBJ1-5; D is unclear. The sequence derives from an adult in good health. Sequenced material: peripheral blood, taken on day 0 of AZD1222 vaccination. CDR3 coding DNA: TGTGCCAGCAGCCCTAGACAAGATCAGCCCCAGCATTTT. Its translation is CASSPRQDQPQHF.